The sequence of this T cell receptor beta chain was determined in a study of T cells in women clearing cervical HPV infection. At the level of the study: Case blood was drawn when the lesion was first found; control blood after infection became undetectable. Study results and caveats: Unknown T-cell numbers per sample may underlie the richness differences.

With respect to this clone: Its antigen remains unidentified. The CDR3 extends 3 residues past the end of the read, so its final part is completed from the germline J gene.

The data were produced by immunoSEQ multiplex PCR, yet TCRdb's version contains in-frame clones alone and is incomplete. Recorded for this sample: about 33,000 clones. There are 14 residues in the CDR3. Germline V lookup: CDR1 MRHNA, CDR2 SNTAGT. V trimming: 4 bases; J trimming: 4 bases; junction bases outside the gene matches: 6. This rearrangement joins TRBV6-4 to TRBJ1-1; TRBD1 matches at 7 bases. The receptor comes from a woman between 18 and 75 years old with a cervical HPV16 infection that either progressed to CIN3+ or cleared (not recorded which). The sample taken for sequencing was blood buffy coat. The CDR3 bases that were read are TGTGCCAGCAGTGCTACAGGGGAGGTCACTGAA. The encoded protein is CASSATGEVTE. The complete CDR3 reads CASSATGEVTEAFF.